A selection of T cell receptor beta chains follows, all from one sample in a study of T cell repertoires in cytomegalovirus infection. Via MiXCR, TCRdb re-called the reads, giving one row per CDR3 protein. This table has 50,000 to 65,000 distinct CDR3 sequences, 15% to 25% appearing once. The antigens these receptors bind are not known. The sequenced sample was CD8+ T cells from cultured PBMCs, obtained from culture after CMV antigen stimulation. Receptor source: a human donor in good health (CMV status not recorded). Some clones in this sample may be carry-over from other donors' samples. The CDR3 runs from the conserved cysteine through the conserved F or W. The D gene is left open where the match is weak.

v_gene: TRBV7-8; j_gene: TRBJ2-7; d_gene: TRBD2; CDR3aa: CASSPGGGISYEQYF
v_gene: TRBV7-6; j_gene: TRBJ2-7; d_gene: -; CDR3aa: CASSLELGGLQVQYF
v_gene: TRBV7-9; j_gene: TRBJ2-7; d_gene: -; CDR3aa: CASSSGTSYEQYF
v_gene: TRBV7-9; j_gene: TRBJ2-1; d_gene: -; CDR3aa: CASSLEASAFLTSYNEQFF
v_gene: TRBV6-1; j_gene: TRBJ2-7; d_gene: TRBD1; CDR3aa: CASSEGTGGYEQYF
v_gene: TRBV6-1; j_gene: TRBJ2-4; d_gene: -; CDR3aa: CASSAGRGFQNIQYF
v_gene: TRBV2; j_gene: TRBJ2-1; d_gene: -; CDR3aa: CATRPGGGRGEQFF
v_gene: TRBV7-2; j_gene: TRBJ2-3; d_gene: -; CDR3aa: CASTTGFWGDTQYF
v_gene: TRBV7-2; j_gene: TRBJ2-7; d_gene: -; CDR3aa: CASSSSRVNEQYF
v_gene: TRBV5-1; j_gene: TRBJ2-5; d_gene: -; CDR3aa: CASSSQGAGQETQYF
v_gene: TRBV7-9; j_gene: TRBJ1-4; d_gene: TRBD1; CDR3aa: CASSPRGTGEKLFF
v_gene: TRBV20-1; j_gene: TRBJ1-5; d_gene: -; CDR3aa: CSARDPSNQPQHF
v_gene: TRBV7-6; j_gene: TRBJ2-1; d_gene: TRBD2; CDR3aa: CASSLSGPIDEQFF
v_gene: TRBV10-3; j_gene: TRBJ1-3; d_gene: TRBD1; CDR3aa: CAISDRVMTGAGNTIYF
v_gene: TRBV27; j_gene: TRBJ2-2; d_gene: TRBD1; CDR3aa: CASSYRGRQAGELFF
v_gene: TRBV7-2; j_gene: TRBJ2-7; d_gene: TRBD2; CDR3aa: CASSSTGLAGAYEQYF
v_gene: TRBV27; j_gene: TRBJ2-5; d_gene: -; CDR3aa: CASSFPGSGETQYF
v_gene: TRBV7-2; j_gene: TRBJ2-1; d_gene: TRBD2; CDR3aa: CASSLAGRTSGDYEQFF
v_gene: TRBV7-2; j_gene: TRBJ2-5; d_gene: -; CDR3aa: CASSRMSQYETQYF
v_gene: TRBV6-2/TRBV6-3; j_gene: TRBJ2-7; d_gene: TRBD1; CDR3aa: CASSYLDRGHYEQYF
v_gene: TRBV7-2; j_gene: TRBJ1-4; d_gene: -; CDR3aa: CASSPQDLLGEKLFF
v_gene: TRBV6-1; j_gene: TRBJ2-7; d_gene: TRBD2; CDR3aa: CASSEAIGSSGNEQYF
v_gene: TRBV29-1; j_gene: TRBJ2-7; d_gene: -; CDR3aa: CSVEEGHSYEQYF
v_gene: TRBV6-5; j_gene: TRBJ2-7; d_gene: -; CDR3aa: CASSYLQGAESYEQYF
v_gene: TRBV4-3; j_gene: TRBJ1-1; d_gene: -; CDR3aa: CASSQEFYKEQYSHGNTEAFF
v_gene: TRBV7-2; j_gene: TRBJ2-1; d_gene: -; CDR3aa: CASSSFQGNEQFF
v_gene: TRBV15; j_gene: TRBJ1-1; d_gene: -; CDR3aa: CATSERMNTEAFF
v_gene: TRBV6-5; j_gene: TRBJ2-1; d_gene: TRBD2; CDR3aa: CASSLASGGSSYNEQFF
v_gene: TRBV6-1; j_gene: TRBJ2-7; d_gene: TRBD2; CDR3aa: CASSEGSGRASEQYF
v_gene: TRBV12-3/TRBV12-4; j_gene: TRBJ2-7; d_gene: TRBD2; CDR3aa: CASRAGTSGRISYEQYF
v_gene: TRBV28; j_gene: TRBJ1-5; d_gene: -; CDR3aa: CASTKSRSSNQPQHF
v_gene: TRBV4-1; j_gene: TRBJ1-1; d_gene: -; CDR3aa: CASSPRGFRGFGTEAFF
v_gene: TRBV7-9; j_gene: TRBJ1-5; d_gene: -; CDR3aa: CASSTQSQPQHF
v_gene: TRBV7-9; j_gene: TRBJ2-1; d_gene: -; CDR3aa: CASSLSESSYNEQFF
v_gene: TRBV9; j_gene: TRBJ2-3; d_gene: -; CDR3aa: CASSVSPMGRRSTDTQYF
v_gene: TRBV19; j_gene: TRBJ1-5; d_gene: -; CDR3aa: CASSWNLNSNQPQHF
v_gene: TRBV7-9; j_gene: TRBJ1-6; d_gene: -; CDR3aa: CASSPYNSPLHF
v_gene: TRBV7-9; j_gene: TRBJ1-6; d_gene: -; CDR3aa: CASSLTPLYNSPLHF
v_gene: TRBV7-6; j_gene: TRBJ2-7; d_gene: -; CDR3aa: CASSLSGQHSPYEQYF
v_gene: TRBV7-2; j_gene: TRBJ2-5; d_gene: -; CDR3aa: CASSLVAGLQETQYF
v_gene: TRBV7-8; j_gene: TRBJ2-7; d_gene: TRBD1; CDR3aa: CASSLSGGDEQYF
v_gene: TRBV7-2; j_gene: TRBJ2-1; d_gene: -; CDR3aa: CASSLAFLGRNNEQFF
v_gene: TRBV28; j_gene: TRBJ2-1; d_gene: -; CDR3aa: CASSSRPLSYNEQFF
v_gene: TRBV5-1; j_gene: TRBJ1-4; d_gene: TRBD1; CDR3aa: CASSDFAGGRKEKLFF
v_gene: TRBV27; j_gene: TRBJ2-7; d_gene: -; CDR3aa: CASTGGLGEQYF
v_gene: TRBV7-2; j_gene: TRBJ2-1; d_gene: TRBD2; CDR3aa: CASTRLAGRLEQFF
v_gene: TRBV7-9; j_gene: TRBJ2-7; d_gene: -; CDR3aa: CASSPPGTFYEQYF
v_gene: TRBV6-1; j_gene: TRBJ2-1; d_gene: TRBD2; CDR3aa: CASSTQAGVANEQFF
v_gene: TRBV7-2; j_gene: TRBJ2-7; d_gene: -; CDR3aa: CASSGGTYEQYF
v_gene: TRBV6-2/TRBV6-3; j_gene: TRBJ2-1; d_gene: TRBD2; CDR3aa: CASSYRAGTYNEQFF
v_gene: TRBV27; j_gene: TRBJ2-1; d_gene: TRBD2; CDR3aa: CASSYRTAGGDEQFF
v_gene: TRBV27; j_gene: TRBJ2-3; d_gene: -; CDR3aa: CASSFMGPDTQYF
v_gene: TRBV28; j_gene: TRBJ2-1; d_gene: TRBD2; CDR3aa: CASRSGSRHNEQFF
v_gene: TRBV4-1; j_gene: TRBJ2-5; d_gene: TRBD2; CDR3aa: CASSQDLAAGGETQYF
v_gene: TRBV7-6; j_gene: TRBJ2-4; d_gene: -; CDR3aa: CASSLIQGQRDIQYF
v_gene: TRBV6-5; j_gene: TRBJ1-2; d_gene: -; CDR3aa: CASSYSVGGEGYTF
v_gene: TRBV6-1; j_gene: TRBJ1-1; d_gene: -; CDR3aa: CASSTGFSLGTEAFF
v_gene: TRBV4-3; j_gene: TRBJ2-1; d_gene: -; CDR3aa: CASSQEWGSNEQFF
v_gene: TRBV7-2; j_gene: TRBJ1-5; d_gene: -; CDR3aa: CASSLVAGSNQPQHF